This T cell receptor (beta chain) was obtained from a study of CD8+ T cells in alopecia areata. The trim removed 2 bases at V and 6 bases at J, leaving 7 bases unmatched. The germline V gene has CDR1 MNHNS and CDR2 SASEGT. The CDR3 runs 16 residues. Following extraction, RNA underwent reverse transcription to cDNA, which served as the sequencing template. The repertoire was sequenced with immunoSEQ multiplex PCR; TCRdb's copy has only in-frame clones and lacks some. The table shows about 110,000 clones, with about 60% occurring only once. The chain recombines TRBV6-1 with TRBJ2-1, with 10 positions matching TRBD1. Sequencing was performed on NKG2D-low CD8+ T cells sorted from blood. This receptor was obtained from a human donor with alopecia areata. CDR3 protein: CASSEPRTGGSNEQFF. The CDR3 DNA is TGTGCCAGCAGTGAACCCCGGACAGGGGGTTCCAATGAGCAGTTCTTC.